These 22 T cell receptor beta chains were sequenced from one sample in a study of regulatory T cells in long-lasting Graves disease. Time point: newly diagnosed GD, antithyroid drugs for less than 3 months. Construction of the TCR library relied on RNA isolated from PBMCs. The authors built TCR beta libraries using iRepertoire HTBI primers and Arm-PCR of CDR3 regions. TCRdb itself ran the multiplex PCR reads through MiXCR, one entry per CDR3 protein. Counted here are approximately 470,000 distinct CDR3 sequences, around 15% occurring once; the ten biggest clones make up 9% to 15%. These data were also reused for a study on T cells in Graves' hyperthyroidism and ophthalmopathy.

The sequencing here drew on peripheral blood mononuclear cells (PBMCs), taken at new diagnosis, from a patient treated with antithyroid drugs. The origin of the receptors is a middle-aged man with Graves disease.

This clonotype was counted at least ten times. The chain links TRBV20-1 to TRBJ2-7; 8 bases fit TRBD2. With 7 bases clipped from V and 2 bases from J, the junction kept 1 base outside the gene matches. CDR3 length equals 11 residues. Germline V gives CDR1 DFQATT, CDR2 SNEGSKA (reference sequence). CDR3 residues: CSGSGAYEQYF. The CDR3 bases are TGCAGTGGTAGCGGGGCCTACGAGCAGTACTTC.

This clonotype has more than one count but fewer than ten. The V gene is TRBV4-2, the J gene TRBJ2-5, with 10 bases matching TRBD2. CDR1 and CDR2 from the germline V gene are LGHNA and YNFKEQ. Trimming took 0 bases from V and 3 from J; bases not matched to a gene: 7. This CDR3 is 17 amino acids long. CDR3 in amino acids: CASSQEVAGGGEETQYF. The CDR3 DNA is TGTGCCAGCAGCCAAGAAGTAGCGGGAGGAGGAGAAGAGACCCAGTACTTC.

The table lists this clonotype with a few counts. The chain is built from TRBV10-3 and TRBJ1-1, with TRBD1 identical over 7 bases. Germline CDR1 ENHRY, CDR2 SYGVKD. Losses at the gene ends were 3 bases for V and 3 bases for J; bases not matched to a gene: 13. The CDR3 extends over 17 amino acids. The CDR3 DNA reads TGTGCCATCAGTGATATTCCCCTACAGGGGAGGGACACTGAAGCTTTCTTT. Translating it yields CAISDIPLQGRDTEAFF.

A note on this clonotype: This may be a read error, as it is one base from a much larger clone. The genes are TRBV28 and TRBJ2-7; tentative D call: TRBD1 (6 bases). Germline V lookup: CDR1 MDHEN, CDR2 SYDVKM. CDR3 size: 14 residues. In DNA form, the CDR3 reads TGTGCCAGCAGAGGGACATCGAGCTCCTACAAGCAGTACTTC. Its protein product is CASRGTSSSYKQYF.

In this sample, this clonotype turned up many times. The CDR3 sequence: CASSFGTGINEQFF. In DNA form, the CDR3 reads TGCGCCAGCAGCTTTGGGACAGGGATCAATGAGCAGTTCTTC. V gene TRBV5-1 combines with J gene TRBJ2-1, with TRBD1 identical over 9 bases. J gave up 6 bases and V 2 bases, and 3 bases lay outside the gene matches. In germline, CDR1 is SGHRS, CDR2 YFSETQ. This CDR3 comprises 14 residues.

This chain uses TRBV7-9 with TRBJ2-7, with D hard to call. V was pared by 2 bases and J by 5 bases, with 4 bases between. The CDR3 runs 11 residues. Germline loops: CDR1 SEHNR, CDR2 FQNEAQ (reference sequence). Here the CDR3 reads CASSLIHEQYF. The CDR3 DNA sequence: TGTGCCAGCAGCTTAATTCACGAGCAGTACTTC.

This clonotype occurred many times. The chain uses TRBV12-3 or TRBV12-4 and TRBJ2-5, with 8 nucleotides matching TRBD2. This CDR3 contains 15 residues. V shed 5 bases and J 3 bases; nucleotides not matched to a gene: 8. CDR3 in DNA: TGTGCCAGCAGTACCACCGGGACTAGAGAAGAGACCCAGTACTTC. This sequence encodes CASSTTGTREETQYF.

At least ten counts were recorded for this clonotype. This chain links TRBV30 with TRBJ2-2; D is undetermined. Germline lookup yields CDR1 GTSNPN and CDR2 SVGIG (reference sequence). The V gene lost 1 base and the J gene lost 7 bases, with 4 bases spanning the gap. The CDR3 extends over 11 amino acids. CDR3 sequence (DNA): TGTGCCTGGAGTGAGGACGGGGAGCTGTTTTTT. Protein: CAWSEDGELFF. Filled out from reference TRBV30 and TRBJ2-2, the complete variable domain reads SQTIHQWPATLVQPVGSPLSLECTVEGTSNPNLYWYRQAAGRGLQLLFYSVGIGQISSEVPQNLSASRPQDRQFILSSKKLLLSDSGFYLCAWSEDGELFFGEGSRLTVL.

This clonotype has a count of ten or more. This chain connects TRBV27 to TRBJ2-7; 8 nucleotides agree with TRBD1. Per germline, CDR1 MNHEY and CDR2 SMNVEV (reference sequence). V lost 5 bases, J lost 7 bases, and 10 bases stayed unmatched. The CDR3 contains 14 residues. In nucleotides, the CDR3 is TGTGCCAGCAGTCCTTCCGGGACAGGTTTTGAGCAGTACTTC. It translates to CASSPSGTGFEQYF.

Of note for this clonotype: Its ends do not fully match the called genes, so a read error is possible. The chain has TRBV6-5 and TRBJ2-1; no definite D call. The germline gives CDR1 MNHEY, CDR2 SVGAGI. The CDR3 is 16 residues long. The CDR3 DNA reads TGTGCCAGCGGTTACTCCATAGATCGATCCTACAATGAGCAGTTCTTC. This codes for CASGYSIDRSYNEQFF.

This clonotype appeared many times. The J gene is TRBJ1-5, the V gene TRBV28; the D gene is possibly TRBD1 (6 bases). V was trimmed by 3 bases and J by 0 bases, leaving 18 bases between them. CDR1 and CDR2 from the germline V gene are MDHEN and SYDVKM. CDR3 length: 18 residues. The CDR3 DNA follows: TGTGCCAGCAGTTTTTACCCCTGGGACATTTATAGCAATCAGCCCCAGCATTTT. Residues: CASSFYPWDIYSNQPQHF.

The chain couples TRBV5-1 to TRBJ2-1; the D gene is possibly TRBD2 (6 bases). Deletions cut 7 bases from V and 5 bases from J, with 13 bases between. The CDR3 loop spans 13 amino acids. Per germline, CDR1 SGHRS and CDR2 YFSETQ. This CDR3 is CASGLEGHNEQFF. DNA of the CDR3: TGCGCCAGCGGTTTGGAGGGACACAATGAGCAGTTCTTC.

With respect to this clonotype: The likely explanation is a read error, given a far larger clone one base away. This rearrangement joins TRBV7-6 to TRBJ2-7; 7 positions match TRBD2. Germline trimming cut 1 base from V and 2 bases from J; bases unmatched to any gene: 11. This CDR3 is built from 17 residues. Germline V lookup: CDR1 SGHVS, CDR2 FNYEAQ. The CDR3 region has the DNA TGTGCCAGCAGCTTAGTTATAGTAGCGGGCTTCCCCTACGAGCAGTACTTC. Translating it yields CASSLVIVAGFPYEQYF. The variable domain in full, completed from reference TRBV7-6 and TRBJ2-7, reads GAGVSQSPRYKVTKRGQDVALRCDPISGHVSLYWYRQALGQGPEFLTYFNYEAQQDKSGLPNDRFSAERPEGSISTLTIQRTEQRDSAMYRCASSLVIVAGFPYEQYFGPGTRLTVT.

This clonotype was seen repeatedly, ten times or more. The chain couples TRBV2 to TRBJ2-3; tentative D call: TRBD2 (5 bases). CDR3 length: 16 amino acids. The V and J ends lost 3 bases and 6 bases respectively, with 19 bases between them. Germline values: CDR1 SNHLY, CDR2 FYNNEI. The CDR3 sequence is CASSERAVGISDTQYF. DNA of the CDR3: TGTGCCAGCAGTGAGCGGGCTGTAGGTATTTCCGATACGCAGTATTTT.

This clonotype has a count of ten or more. V usage is TRBV3-1 and J usage is TRBJ2-7, with 10 bases lining up with TRBD1. The length of the CDR3 is 13 residues. CDR1 is LGHDT, CDR2 YNNKEL, per germline (reference sequence). The ends lost 4 bases at V and 4 bases at J; junction bases unmatched: 1. Written as DNA, the CDR3 is TGTGCCAGCAGCCGGGACAGGGGATACGAGCAGTACTTC. It translates to CASSRDRGYEQYF.

A note on this clonotype: A much larger clone differs by one base, so this may be a read error. CDR3 bases: TGTGCCAGCAGCGACGCGGGGGTGAATGAGCAGTTCTTC. Amino acids: CASSDAGVNEQFF. This chain links TRBV12-3 or TRBV12-4 with TRBJ2-1; 7 bases are a match to TRBD2. J lost 7 bases, V lost 6 bases, and 6 bases had no gene match. The CDR3 has 13 amino acids.

There are a few counts of this clonotype. The chain is built from TRBV6-2 or TRBV6-3 and TRBJ2-4; no reliable D call. Per germline, CDR1 MNHEY and CDR2 SVGEGT. The V end lost 5 bases, the J end lost 0 bases, and 11 bases lay between the germline ends. The CDR3 length is 15 residues. The CDR3 nucleotides are TGTGCCAGCAGTGAATCGTCCTTAGCCAAAAACATTCAGTACTTC. It is translated as CASSESSLAKNIQYF.

The V gene is TRBV29-1, the J gene TRBJ1-5, with TRBD1 matching over 9 bases. Trimming at V came to 4 bases and at J to 2 bases, leaving 0 bases not matched to a gene. Germline CDR1 reads SQVTM; CDR2 reads ANQGSEA. The CDR3 consists of 13 residues. CDR3 DNA sequence: TGCAGCGTTGGGACAGGGGGCAATCAGCCCCAGCATTTT. Residues: CSVGTGGNQPQHF. Combining the CDR3 with reference TRBV29-1 and TRBJ1-5 gives the whole variable domain SAVISQKPSRDICQRGTSLTIQCQVDSQVTMMFWYRQQPGQSLTLIATANQGSEATYESGFVIDKFPISRPNLTFSTLTVSNMSPEDSSIYLCSVGTGGNQPQHFGDGTRLSIL.

This clonotype was seen at least ten times. The chain has TRBV7-8 and TRBJ2-7; 10 nucleotides match TRBD2. The length of the CDR3 is 14 residues. Germline CDR1 is SGHVS and CDR2 is FQNEAQ. The V and J ends lost 6 bases and 7 bases, in that order; junction bases with no gene match: 9. The CDR3 bases are TGTGCCAGCAGTACCAGCGGGAGGGCCGGTGAGCAGTACTTC. Amino acid sequence: CASSTSGRAGEQYF. Drawing the rest from reference TRBV7-8 and TRBJ2-7, the complete variable domain is GAGVSQSPRYKVAKRGQDVALRCDPISGHVSLFWYQQALGQGPEFLTYFQNEAQLDKSGLPSDRFFAERPEGSVSTLKIQRTQQEDSAVYLCASSTSGRAGEQYFGPGTRLTVT.

This clonotype was found many times. The chain joins TRBV5-4 to TRBJ2-2; D unclear. V dropped 4 bases and J dropped 2 bases, with 12 bases sitting between them. CDR3 length equals 15 residues. Germline V CDR1 and CDR2: SGHNT, YYREEE (reference sequence). The CDR3: CASSPPLTNTGELFF. DNA of the CDR3: TGTGCCAGCAGCCCGCCTCTCACCAACACCGGGGAGCTGTTTTTT.

In this sample, this clonotype turned up many times. The rearrangement links TRBV12-3 or TRBV12-4 to TRBJ2-3; weak D call: TRBD1 (6 bases). Trimming removed 6 bases at V and 2 bases at J, with 12 bases between. The CDR3 has 14 amino acids. The CDR3 DNA follows: TGTGCCAGCAGCTACAGGGAACCCACAGATACGCAGTATTTT. This gives the protein CASSYREPTDTQYF.

This clonotype was seen repeatedly, ten times or more. The CDR3: CASSLGTGYGYTF. The CDR3 DNA is TGTGCCAGCAGCTTAGGGACAGGGTATGGCTACACCTTC. This chain links TRBV28 with TRBJ1-2, with 9 bases that match TRBD1. V shed 6 bases and J 5 bases; nucleotides not matched to a gene: 4. Looked up from germline, CDR1 is MDHEN and CDR2 is SYDVKM. This CDR3 is 13 amino acids long.